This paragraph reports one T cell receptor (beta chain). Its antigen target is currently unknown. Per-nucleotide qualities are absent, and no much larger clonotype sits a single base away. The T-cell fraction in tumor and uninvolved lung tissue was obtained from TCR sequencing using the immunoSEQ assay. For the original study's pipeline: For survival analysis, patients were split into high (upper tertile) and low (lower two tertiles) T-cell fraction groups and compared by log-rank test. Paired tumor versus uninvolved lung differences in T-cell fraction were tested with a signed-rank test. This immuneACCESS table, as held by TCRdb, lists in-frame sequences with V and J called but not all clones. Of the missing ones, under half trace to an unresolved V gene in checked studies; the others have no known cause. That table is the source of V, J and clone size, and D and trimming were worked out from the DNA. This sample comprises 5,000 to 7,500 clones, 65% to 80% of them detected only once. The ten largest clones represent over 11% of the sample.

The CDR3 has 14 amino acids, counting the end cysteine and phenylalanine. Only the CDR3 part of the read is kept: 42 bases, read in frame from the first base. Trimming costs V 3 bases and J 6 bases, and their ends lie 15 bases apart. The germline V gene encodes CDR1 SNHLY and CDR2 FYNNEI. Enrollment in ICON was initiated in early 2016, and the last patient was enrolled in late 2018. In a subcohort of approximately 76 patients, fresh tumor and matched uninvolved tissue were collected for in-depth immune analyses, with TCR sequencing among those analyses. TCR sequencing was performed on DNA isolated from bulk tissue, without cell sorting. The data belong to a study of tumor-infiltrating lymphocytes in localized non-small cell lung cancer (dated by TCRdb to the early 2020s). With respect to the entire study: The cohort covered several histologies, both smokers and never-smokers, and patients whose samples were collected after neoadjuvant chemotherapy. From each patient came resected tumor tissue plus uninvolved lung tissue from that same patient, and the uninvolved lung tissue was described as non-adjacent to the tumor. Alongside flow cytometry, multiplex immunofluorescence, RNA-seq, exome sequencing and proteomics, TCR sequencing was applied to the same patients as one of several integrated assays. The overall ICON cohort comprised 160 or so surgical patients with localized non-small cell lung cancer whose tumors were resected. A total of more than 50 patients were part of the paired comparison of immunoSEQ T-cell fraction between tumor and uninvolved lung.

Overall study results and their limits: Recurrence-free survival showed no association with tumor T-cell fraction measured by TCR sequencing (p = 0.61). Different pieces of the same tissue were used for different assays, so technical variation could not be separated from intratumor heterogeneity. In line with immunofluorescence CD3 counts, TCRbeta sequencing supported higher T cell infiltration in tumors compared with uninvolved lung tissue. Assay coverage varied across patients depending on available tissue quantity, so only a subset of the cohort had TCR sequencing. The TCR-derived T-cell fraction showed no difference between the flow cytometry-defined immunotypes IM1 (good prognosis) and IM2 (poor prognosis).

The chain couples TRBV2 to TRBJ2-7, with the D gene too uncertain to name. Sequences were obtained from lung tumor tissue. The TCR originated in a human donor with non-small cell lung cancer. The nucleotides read TGTGCCAGCAGTGATGACCCCGGAGTTGGCGAGCAGTACTTC. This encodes CASSDDPGVGEQYF.